This TCR beta chain derives from a study of CD8+CD57+ T cells in acquired aplastic anemia. In its sample, this clonotype was seen once. With 5 bases clipped from V and 3 bases from J, the junction kept 12 bases outside the gene matches. The CDR3 is 15 residues long. Germline CDR1 and CDR2: DFQATT and SNEGSKA (reference sequence). CDR3 and TCR beta VDJ profiling relied on a genomic DNA template. TCRdb redid the calling of the reads with MiXCR, one entry per CDR3 protein. The sample has about 270,000 distinct CDR3 sequences, 55% to 65% seen once; the top ten hold 7.5% to 9%. This clonotype was sampled from a human donor with severe aplastic anemia or a healthy control (not recorded which). The rearrangement joins TRBV20-1 to TRBJ2-7; 8 nucleotides align to TRBD1. Input material: sorted CD4+, CD8+, or CD8+CD57+ T cells (not recorded which) from PBMCs. Here the CDR3 DNA reads TGCAGTGCTTACGCCTTGGGACAGGACAACTACGAGCAGTACTTC. This gives the protein CSAYALGQDNYEQYF.